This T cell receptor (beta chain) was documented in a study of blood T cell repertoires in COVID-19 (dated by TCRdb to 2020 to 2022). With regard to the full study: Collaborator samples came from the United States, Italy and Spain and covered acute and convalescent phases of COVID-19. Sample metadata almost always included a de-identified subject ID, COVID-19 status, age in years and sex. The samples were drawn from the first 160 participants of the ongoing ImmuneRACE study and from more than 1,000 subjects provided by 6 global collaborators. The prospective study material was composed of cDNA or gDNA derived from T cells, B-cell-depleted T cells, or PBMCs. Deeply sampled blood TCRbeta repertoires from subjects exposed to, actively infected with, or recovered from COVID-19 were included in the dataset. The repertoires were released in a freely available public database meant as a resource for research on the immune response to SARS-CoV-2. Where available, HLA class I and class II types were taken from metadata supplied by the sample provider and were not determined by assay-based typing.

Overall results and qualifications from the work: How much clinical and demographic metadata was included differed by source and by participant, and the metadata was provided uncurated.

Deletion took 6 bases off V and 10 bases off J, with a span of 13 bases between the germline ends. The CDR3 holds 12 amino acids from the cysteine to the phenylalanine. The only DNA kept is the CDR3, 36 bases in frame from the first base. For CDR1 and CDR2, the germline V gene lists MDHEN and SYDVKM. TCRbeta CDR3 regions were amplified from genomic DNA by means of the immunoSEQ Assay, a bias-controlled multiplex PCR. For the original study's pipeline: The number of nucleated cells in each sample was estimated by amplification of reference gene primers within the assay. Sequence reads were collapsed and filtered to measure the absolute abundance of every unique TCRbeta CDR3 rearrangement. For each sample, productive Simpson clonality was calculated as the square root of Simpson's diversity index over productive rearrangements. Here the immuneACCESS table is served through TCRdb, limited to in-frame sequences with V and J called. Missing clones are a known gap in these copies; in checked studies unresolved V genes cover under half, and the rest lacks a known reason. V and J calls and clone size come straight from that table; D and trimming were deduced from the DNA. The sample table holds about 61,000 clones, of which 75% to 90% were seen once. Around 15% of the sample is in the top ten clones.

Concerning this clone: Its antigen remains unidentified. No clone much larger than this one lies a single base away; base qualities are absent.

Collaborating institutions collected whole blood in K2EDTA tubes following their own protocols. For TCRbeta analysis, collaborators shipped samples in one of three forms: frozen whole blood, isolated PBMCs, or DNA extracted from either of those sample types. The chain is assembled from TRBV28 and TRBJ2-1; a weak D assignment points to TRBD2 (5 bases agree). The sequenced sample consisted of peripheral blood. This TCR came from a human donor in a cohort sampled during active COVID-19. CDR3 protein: CASRQTRGEQFF. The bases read TGTGCCAGCAGGCAGACCCGGGGAGAGCAGTTCTTC.